Here is one TCR beta chain with its context. PCR was performed a second time for about 7 to 11 cycles using a sample-barcoded 5' primer and a J-beta primer mix. TCRdb called the 5' RACE reads again in MiXCR, with one record for every CDR3 protein. This table has some 1.5 million distinct CDR3 sequences, roughly two fifths appearing once. The data were taken from a study of blood T cells in healthy people across ages. This CDR3 spans 17 amino acids. Germline V CDR1 and CDR2: DFQATT, SNEGSKA (reference sequence). Every sample gave at least 5.5 micrograms of total RNA when it was extracted. J is TRBJ2-1 and V is TRBV20-1, with 9 bases identical to TRBD2. The DNA end is more similar to TRBJ2-7, so the J call may be wrong. The TCR was taken from a woman younger than 30 in good health. Specimen: blood. CDR3 sequence: CSATRAGGHSSYNEQYF. The CDR3 DNA reads as TGCAGTGCTACTAGAGCGGGAGGTCACAGCTCCTACAATGAGCAGTACTTC.